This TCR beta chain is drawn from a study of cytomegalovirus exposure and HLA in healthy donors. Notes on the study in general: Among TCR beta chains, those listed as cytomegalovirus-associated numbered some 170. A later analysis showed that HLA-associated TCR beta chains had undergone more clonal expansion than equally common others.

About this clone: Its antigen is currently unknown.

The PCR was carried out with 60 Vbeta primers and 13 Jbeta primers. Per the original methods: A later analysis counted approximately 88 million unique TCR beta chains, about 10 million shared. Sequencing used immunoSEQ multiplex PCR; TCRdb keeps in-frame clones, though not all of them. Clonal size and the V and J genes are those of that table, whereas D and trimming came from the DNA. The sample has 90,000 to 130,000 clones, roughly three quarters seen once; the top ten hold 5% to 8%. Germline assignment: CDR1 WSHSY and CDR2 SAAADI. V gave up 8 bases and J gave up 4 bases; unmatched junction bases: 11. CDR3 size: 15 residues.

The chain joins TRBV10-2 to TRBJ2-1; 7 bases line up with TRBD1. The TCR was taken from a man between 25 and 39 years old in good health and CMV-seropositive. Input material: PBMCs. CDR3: CASLWDSSGYNEQFF. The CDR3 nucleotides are TGCGCCAGCCTCTGGGACAGTTCAGGATACAATGAGCAGTTCTTC.